The following is a T cell receptor beta chain sequence with its context. Its specificity is not known. This could be a read error, since a much larger clone is one nucleotide away. TCRdb ran MiXCR on the reads and lists one entry per CDR3 protein. The sample shows 550,000 to 850,000 distinct CDR3 sequences, about 30% of them seen only once. The germline V gene has CDR1 SGHTA and CDR2 FQGNSA. The CDR3 extends over 16 amino acids. The data are from a study of T cell repertoires in cytomegalovirus infection. In the study overall: CMV infection and matching HLA type were both indicated by public TCR beta signatures.

The sample consisted of cultured PBMCs, taken from culture after CMV antigen stimulation. The rearrangement uses TRBV7-2 and TRBJ2-1, with 7 positions matching TRBD1. This receptor was identified in a human donor in good health (CMV status not recorded). Some clones in this sample may be carry-over from other donors' samples. In DNA, the CDR3 is TGTGCCAACAGCGCAAACAGGGGTCCCTTCTACAATGAGCAGTTCTTC. Protein: CANSANRGPFYNEQFF.